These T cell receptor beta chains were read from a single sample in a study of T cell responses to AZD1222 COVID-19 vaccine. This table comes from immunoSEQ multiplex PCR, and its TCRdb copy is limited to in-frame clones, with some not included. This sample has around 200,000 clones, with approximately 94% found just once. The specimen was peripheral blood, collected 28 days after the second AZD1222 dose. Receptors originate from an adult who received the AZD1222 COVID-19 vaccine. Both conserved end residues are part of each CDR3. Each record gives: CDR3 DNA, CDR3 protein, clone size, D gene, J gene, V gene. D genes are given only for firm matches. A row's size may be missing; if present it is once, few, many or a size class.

TGTGCCAGCAGCCTACTGCGGGGTCCCTACAATGAGCAGTTCTTC,CASSLLRGPYNEQFF,-,-,TRBJ2-1,TRBV11-2
TGTGCCAGCAGCTTAGCTGGGTCCTACGAGCAGTACTTC,CASSLAGSYEQYF,-,-,TRBJ2-7,TRBV7-2
TGTGCCAGCAGCCGTAGCGGGGAGATTTACAATGAGCAGTTCTTC,CASSRSGEIYNEQFF,few,TRBD2,TRBJ2-1,TRBV3-1/TRBV3-2
TGTGCCAGCAGCCTCGGACAGGCATCAGGAAACACCATATATTTT,CASSLGQASGNTIYF,-,TRBD1,TRBJ1-3,TRBV7-2
TGTGCCAGCAGTGGACTAGCGGGGGGTAGTAGCACAGATACGCAGTATTTT,CASSGLAGGSSTDTQYF,-,TRBD2,TRBJ2-3,TRBV7-9
TGTGCCAGCAGCTTGGCCTCACTCCATAATCAGCCCCAGCATTTT,CASSLASLHNQPQHF,-,-,TRBJ1-5,TRBV5-6
TGTGCCAGCAGCTCCCGACTAGCGGGGTATTCATGGGTAAACTACGAGCAGTACTTC,CASSSRLAGYSWVNYEQYF,-,TRBD2,TRBJ2-7,TRBV3-1/TRBV3-2
TGTGCCAGCATTACGGACCGGACGGGGGCTAATCAGCCCCAGCATTTT,CASITDRTGANQPQHF,-,-,TRBJ1-5,TRBV28
TGTGCCAGCAGTCCGAATTATCAGCCCCAGCATTTT,CASSPNYQPQHF,-,-,TRBJ1-5,TRBV28
TGTGCCAGCAGCTTAGCGGCCCAGGGTGTTGGTGGCTACACCTTC,CASSLAAQGVGGYTF,-,-,TRBJ1-2,TRBV7-9
TGTGCCAGCAGTCGACAGAAACAGGGGACCTATGGCTACACCTTC,CASSRQKQGTYGYTF,-,TRBD1,TRBJ1-2,TRBV27
TGTGCCAGTAGTAGAGGTTCTTATCAGCCCCAGCATTTT,CASSRGSYQPQHF,once,-,TRBJ1-5,TRBV19
TGTGCCAGCAGTGAGGGGGGCATAATGAACACTGAAGCTTTCTTT,CASSEGGIMNTEAFF,-,-,TRBJ1-1,TRBV2
TGTGCCAGCAGCTTAGCGGGCTCACCCCTCCACTTT,CASSLAGSPLHF,-,-,TRBJ1-6,TRBV7-9
TGTGCCAGCAGCAAACCCCACCATAGCCTAGCGGGGTTACAACAGTTCTTC,CASSKPHHSLAGLQQFF,-,-,TRBJ2-1,TRBV21-1
TGTGCCAGCAGTTTAGCGAACAGGGGGCTTCGGTCACCCCTCCACTTT,CASSLANRGLRSPLHF,-,TRBD1,TRBJ1-6,TRBV27
TGTGCCAGCAGCTTAGGCCCCTTAGGAAACACCATATATTTT,CASSLGPLGNTIYF,once,-,TRBJ1-3,TRBV11-2
TGCAGTGCTAGTCGCCTCTCTGGAAACACCATATATTTT,CSASRLSGNTIYF,-,-,TRBJ1-3,TRBV20-1
TGTGCCAGCAGTTTAGCGCGCATCCCCCAGTACTTC,CASSLARIPQYF,-,-,TRBJ2-5,TRBV12-3/TRBV12-4
TGTGCCAGCAGCAGAACAGGGCAGGGTTTGACCGGGGAGCTGTTTTTT,CASSRTGQGLTGELFF,-,-,TRBJ2-2,TRBV5-6
TGTGCCAGCAGTGGACAAGCCCAAACTACGAACACTGAAGCTTTCTTT,CASSGQAQTTNTEAFF,-,-,TRBJ1-1,TRBV2
TGTGCCAGCAGCCTCCAAGAGGGGGTCTCCTACAATGAGCAGTTCTTC,CASSLQEGVSYNEQFF,-,-,TRBJ2-1,TRBV13
TGCGCCAGCAGCCAAGAAGGACTAGCGAATGAGAAAAACATTCAGTACTTC,CASSQEGLANEKNIQYF,-,TRBD2,TRBJ2-4,TRBV4-3
TGTGCCAGCAGCTTAGCTCGCGAAAAACTGTTTTTT,CASSLAREKLFF,-,-,TRBJ1-4,TRBV11-2
TGTGCCAGCAGTCCCTCCCCCATCCCCGTGCAGTTCTTC,CASSPSPIPVQFF,-,-,TRBJ2-1,TRBV7-2
TGTGCCAGCAGCCTCTTCCGAAGCCAAGAGACCCAGTACTTC,CASSLFRSQETQYF,-,-,TRBJ2-5,TRBV7-2
TGTGCCACCAGTGATTCCGGCCTCGGCTATGGCTACACCTTC,CATSDSGLGYGYTF,-,-,TRBJ1-2,TRBV24-1
TGTGCCAGCAGCAAACTAGCGGGGTGGGACCAAGAGACCCAGTACTTC,CASSKLAGWDQETQYF,-,TRBD2,TRBJ2-5,TRBV9
TGTGCCAGCAGCGTACAGGGGGGGTCCTACAATGAGCAGTTCTTC,CASSVQGGSYNEQFF,-,-,TRBJ2-1,TRBV9
TGTGCCAGCAGCTTAGGGGGGGCTGGAAACACCATATATTTT,CASSLGGAGNTIYF,-,-,TRBJ1-3,TRBV7-2
TGTGCCAGCAGTTCGCGGACAGATCACTCTCTTAATGAAAAACTGTTTTTT,CASSSRTDHSLNEKLFF,-,-,TRBJ1-4,TRBV28
TGTGCCAGCAGTTTATTCAGATATGGCTACACCTTC,CASSLFRYGYTF,few,-,TRBJ1-2,TRBV28
TGTGCCAGTAGTACCCGACTAGCGGGAGGTAGCGGGACCTACAATGAGCAGTTCTTC,CASSTRLAGGSGTYNEQFF,-,TRBD2,TRBJ2-1,TRBV19
TGCGCCAGCAGCTTGGCACAGAACACCGGGGAGCTGTTTTTT,CASSLAQNTGELFF,-,-,TRBJ2-2,TRBV5-1
TGTGCCAGCAGTTACTCGGGCAGCGATAATTCACCCCTCCACTTT,CASSYSGSDNSPLHF,-,-,TRBJ1-6,TRBV6-5
TGTGCCAGCACCCGTAGGACAGGGTCTGGCTACACCTTC,CASTRRTGSGYTF,-,TRBD1,TRBJ1-2,TRBV27
TGTGCCAGCAGTGGAGGACAGGGGAGTAAGGAAAAACTGTTTTTT,CASSGGQGSKEKLFF,-,TRBD1,TRBJ1-4,TRBV6-6
TGTGCCAGCAGTTTTCCTCAAGGCAGGGTTTTTGGCTACACCTTC,CASSFPQGRVFGYTF,-,-,TRBJ1-2,TRBV28
TGTGCCAGCAGTTTTGACAGGGCTTCCACCATATATTTT,CASSFDRASTIYF,-,TRBD1,TRBJ1-3,TRBV27
TGTGCCAGCACACCCGCACGGGGCAGCGCTGAAGCTTTCTTT,CASTPARGSAEAFF,-,-,TRBJ1-1,TRBV2
TGTGCCAGCAGTACTACCGGGATACTAGGGGCCCAGTACTTC,CASSTTGILGAQYF,-,-,TRBJ2-5,TRBV27
TGCGCCAGCAGCTTAAGGGGTGCCCGGCGGGACACTGAAGCTTTCTTT,CASSLRGARRDTEAFF,-,-,TRBJ1-1,TRBV5-1
TGTGCCAGCAGATCCTCGGTCGGGCCAGATACGCAGTATTTT,CASRSSVGPDTQYF,-,-,TRBJ2-3,TRBV11-3
TGTGCCAGCAGTTACTCGGGCGGGACGGAGACCCAGTACTTC,CASSYSGGTETQYF,-,-,TRBJ2-5,TRBV6-2/TRBV6-3
TGCACCAGCAGCCTCCAGGGTGTCACCTCTTATGGCTACACCTTC,CTSSLQGVTSYGYTF,-,-,TRBJ1-2,TRBV1
TGTGCCAGCAGTCCACAGGAGAGGAATACTGAAGCTTTCTTT,CASSPQERNTEAFF,-,-,TRBJ1-1,TRBV6-6
TGTGCCAGCAGCTTAGGGGTCGGAAGCCCTCCCCACGGCTACACCTTC,CASSLGVGSPPHGYTF,-,-,TRBJ1-2,TRBV7-2